The 19 T cell receptor beta chains listed next were all sequenced from one sample in a study of beta chain features in type 1 diabetes. Every bit of the isolated RNA underwent reverse transcription, so sequencing read expressed TCRB transcripts. Data came from immunoSEQ multiplex PCR; TCRdb stores just in-frame clones and leaves some out. This sample has about 320,000 clones, with 12% to 15% found just once. Specimen: central memory CD4+ T cells from blood. These receptors were obtained from a man aged 25 to 40 in good health.

The V and J genes are TRBV5-1 and TRBJ2-5; no reliable D call. CDR3 length: 15 residues. From germline, CDR1 is SGHRS and CDR2 YFSETQ. V shed 2 bases and J shed 4 bases, with 15 bases lying between them. CDR3 sequence: CASSLLVPKGETQYF. The DNA of the CDR3 is TGCGCCAGCAGCTTATTAGTCCCGAAGGGAGAGACCCAGTACTTC.

This clone has a handful of counts. The V call is TRBV27, the J call TRBJ2-5, with D maybe TRBD2 (6 bases). The CDR3 consists of 15 residues. Germline V gene sequence: CDR1 MNHEY, CDR2 SMNVEV (reference sequence). Deletions cut 6 bases from V and 3 bases from J, with 17 bases between. The CDR3 region is CASRDISGSKETQYF. CDR3 DNA sequence: TGTGCCAGCAGGGACATTAGCGGATCTAAAGAGACCCAGTACTTC.

The chain carries TRBV20-1 and TRBJ2-7, with D uncertain. The germline CDR1 and CDR2 sequences are DFQATT and SNEGSKA (reference sequence). V was clipped by 5 bases and J by 6 bases, with 8 bases between them. The CDR3 is made up of 10 amino acids. The chain's CDR3 is CSAGVSEQYF. The CDR3 bases are TGCAGTGCTGGGGTATCCGAGCAGTACTTC.

The CDR3 nucleotides are TGTGCCAGCAGACCGGACAGGGGGAAAGAGACCCAGTACTTC. It yields the protein CASRPDRGKETQYF. The V and J genes are TRBV5-4 and TRBJ2-5; 10 bases fit TRBD1. The length of the CDR3 is 14 residues. Germline assignment: CDR1 SGHNT and CDR2 YYREEE (reference sequence). Germline trimming cut 5 bases from V and 3 bases from J; bases unmatched to any gene: 4.

This clone was detected a few times. This chain links TRBV18 with TRBJ2-3; TRBD2 might be the D (5 bases). The germline V gene has CDR1 KGHSH and CDR2 LQKENI. The CDR3 consists of 17 residues. The V gene lost 4 bases and the J gene lost 4 bases, with 21 bases spanning the gap. The CDR3 nucleotides are TGTGCCAGCTCACTTTATACGAGCCTAGGGAGAGCAGATACGCAGTATTTT. Its translation: CASSLYTSLGRADTQYF.

This sequence joins TRBV19 and TRBJ2-1, with TRBD2 matching 11 bases. The junction had 6 bases not matched to a gene; V was cut back by 5 bases and J by 6 bases. The CDR3 has 15 amino acids. From germline, CDR1 is LNHDA and CDR2 SQIVND (reference sequence). The CDR3 sequence: CASSASGRTRNEQFF. The DNA of the CDR3 is TGTGCCAGTAGTGCTAGCGGGAGGACCCGCAATGAGCAGTTCTTC. Variable domain in full (rest from reference TRBV19 and TRBJ2-1): DGGITQSPKYLFRKEGQNVTLSCEQNLNHDAMYWYRQDPGQGLRLIYYSQIVNDFQKGDIAEGYSVSREKKESFPLTVTSAQKNPTAFYLCASSASGRTRNEQFFGPGTRLTVL.

J is TRBJ2-2 and V is TRBV9; 9 nucleotides align to TRBD2. This CDR3 contains 15 residues. CDR1 and CDR2 (germline): SGDLS, YYNGEE. Trimming cost V 2 bases and J 3 bases; bases outside gene matches: 2. The CDR3 is CASSVTSGHTGELFF. CDR3 DNA: TGTGCCAGCAGCGTCACTAGCGGGCACACCGGGGAGCTGTTTTTT. The whole variable domain, remainder taken from reference TRBV9 and TRBJ2-2, is DSGVTQTPKHLITATGQRVTLRCSPRSGDLSVYWYQQSLDQGLQFLIQYYNGEERAKGNILERFSAQQFPDLHSELNLSSLELGDSALYFCASSVTSGHTGELFFGEGSRLTVL.

This clone was recorded a few times. J is TRBJ2-4 and V is TRBV5-1, with D tentatively TRBD2 (5 bases). The ends were cut back, 0 bases at V and 3 bases at J, with 7 bases in the middle. Per the germline V gene, CDR1 is SGHRS and CDR2 is YFSETQ. This CDR3 has 14 residues. CDR3 in amino acids: CASSLAGDKNIQYF. The CDR3, as DNA: TGCGCCAGCAGCTTGGCCGGGGACAAAAACATTCAGTACTTC.

The chain is built from TRBV19 and TRBJ2-3, with D possibly TRBD1 on 6 matching bases. Per germline, CDR1 LNHDA and CDR2 SQIVND (reference sequence). The CDR3 sequence is 15 residues long. V lost 7 bases, J lost 3 bases, and 17 bases lay in between. CDR3 bases: TGTGCCAGTAAAATTACCGGGACACTTACAGATACGCAGTATTTT. It is translated as CASKITGTLTDTQYF. The whole variable domain, filled in from reference TRBV19 and TRBJ2-3, reads DGGITQSPKYLFRKEGQNVTLSCEQNLNHDAMYWYRQDPGQGLRLIYYSQIVNDFQKGDIAEGYSVSREKKESFPLTVTSAQKNPTAFYLCASKITGTLTDTQYFGPGTRLTVL.

The rearrangement links TRBV7-2 to TRBJ1-5; a weak D match, TRBD1 (6 bases). V lost 2 bases, J lost 6 bases, and 8 bases lay in between. This CDR3 has 13 residues. Per germline, CDR1 SGHTA and CDR2 FQGNSA. The CDR3 protein is CASSLRGVQPQHF. DNA for the CDR3: TGTGCCAGCAGCTTAAGGGGGGTTCAGCCCCAGCATTTT.

The J gene is TRBJ1-5, the V gene TRBV7-2, with TRBD1 matching over 9 bases. There are 15 residues in the CDR3. Germline V gives CDR1 SGHTA, CDR2 FQGNSA. V was pared by 3 bases and J by 7 bases, with 7 bases of the junction left unmatched. The CDR3 nucleotides read TGTGCCAGCAGCTTTACAGGGGGCGCGGCCCAGCCCCAGCATTTT. Protein: CASSFTGGAAQPQHF.

The rearrangement links TRBV28 to TRBJ2-7, with TRBD2 matching 10 bases. V dropped 8 bases and J dropped 2; count of bases not matched to a gene: 9. This CDR3 contains 15 residues. Per germline, CDR1 MDHEN and CDR2 SYDVKM. CDR3 in DNA: TGTGCCAGCCCAGAACCGGGACTAGCGACCTACGAGCAGTACGTC. Residues: CASPEPGLATYEQYV.

This clone has only a few counts. The chain employs TRBV18 and TRBJ2-2; possibly TRBD2 for D (5 bases). Per the germline V gene, CDR1 is KGHSH and CDR2 is LQKENI. This CDR3 spans 16 amino acids. Deletions cut 3 bases from V and 4 bases from J, with 15 bases between. The CDR3 loop reads CASSPGSGGTTGELFF. The CDR3 DNA sequence: TGTGCCAGCTCACCGGGGAGTGGTGGAACCACCGGGGAGCTGTTTTTT.

This clone appeared many times. The J gene is TRBJ1-1, the V gene TRBV11-2; TRBD1 aligns across 9 bases. The J segment lost 2 bases and the V segment lost 5 bases, leaving 6 bases of the junction unmatched. Per germline, CDR1 SGHAT and CDR2 FQNNGV. This CDR3 is 15 amino acids long. CDR3 loop: CASSTRTGVNTEAFF. Here the CDR3 DNA reads TGTGCCAGCAGCACCCGGACAGGGGTAAACACTGAAGCTTTCTTT.

This clone was counted between two and nine times. This sequence joins TRBV7-1 and TRBJ2-1; maybe TRBD2 (6 bases). TRBV7-1 is designated an ORF whose function remains uncertain. V was trimmed by 6 bases and J by 6 bases, leaving 12 bases between them. This CDR3 is 13 amino acids long. For the CDR3, the DNA is TGTGCCAGCAGTACATTAGCGGCCAATGAGCAGTTCTTC. It codes for CASSTLAANEQFF.

This clone occurred many times. This chain links TRBV5-4 with TRBJ2-3; tentative D call: TRBD2 (5 bases). This CDR3 is built from 13 residues. The germline V gene has CDR1 SGHNT and CDR2 YYREEE (reference sequence). Deletions cut 4 bases from V and 5 bases from J, with 11 bases between. CDR3: CASSPLEGDTQYF. The CDR3 DNA sequence: TGTGCCAGCAGCCCCCTCGAGGGAGATACGCAGTATTTT.

V usage is TRBV5-4 and J usage is TRBJ2-1; D might be TRBD2 (5 bases). The V end was cut by 0 bases, the J end by 7 bases, with 14 bases between. The germline V gene encodes CDR1 SGHNT and CDR2 YYREEE (reference sequence). This CDR3 is 15 amino acids long. CDR3 in amino acids: CASSLGQVWRNEQFF. The CDR3 bases are TGTGCCAGCAGCTTGGGGCAGGTTTGGAGGAATGAGCAGTTCTTC.

V and J are TRBV5-1 and TRBJ2-1; 10 nucleotides align to TRBD1. Trimming removed 4 bases from V and 4 bases from J; junction bases left unmatched: 5. CDR1 and CDR2 from the germline V gene are SGHRS and YFSETQ. This CDR3 is built from 15 residues. The CDR3 spells CASSARQGAYNEQFF. The DNA for the CDR3 is TGCGCCAGCAGCGCCAGACAGGGGGCTTACAATGAGCAGTTCTTC.

This clone was recorded a few times. The CDR3 is CASSQHVAGLGADTQYF. The CDR3 coding sequence is TGCGCCAGCAGCCAGCACGTGGCGGGGCTCGGGGCAGATACGCAGTATTTT. The chain combines TRBV4-3 with TRBJ2-3; a weak D match, TRBD2 (6 bases). This CDR3 contains 17 residues. Germline V gene lookup returns CDR1 LGHNA and CDR2 YSLEER. V was cut by 3 bases and J by 4 bases, with 20 bases left in between.